This passage covers 26 T cell receptor beta chains from one sample sequenced in a study of T cell responses to AZD1222 COVID-19 vaccine. Sequencing used immunoSEQ multiplex PCR; TCRdb keeps in-frame clones, though not all of them. The data show hundreds of thousands of clones, with around 93% seen just once and 0.9% to 1.1% held by the top ten. The sequencing here drew on peripheral blood, taken on day 0 of MenACWY control vaccination. These receptor sequences come from an adult in good health.

The CDR3 DNA follows: TGTGCCAGCAGCTTGTACAATGAGCAGTTCTTC. Its protein is CASSLYNEQFF. The rearrangement joins TRBV6-5 to TRBJ2-1, with D unresolved. V lost 6 bases and J 4 bases, leaving 4 bases between the germline ends. CDR1 MNHEY and CDR2 SVGAGI come from the germline V gene. This CDR3 comprises 11 residues.

The V gene is TRBV30, the J gene TRBJ1-3, with D perhaps TRBD1 (5 bases). Trimming pared 4 bases from V and 2 bases from J, leaving 12 bases between. CDR3 length: 14 residues. Germline V lookup: CDR1 GTSNPN, CDR2 SVGIG (reference sequence). The CDR3 bases are TGTGCCTGGACCAAGGGGAGCCCTGGAAACACCATATATTTT. Translating it yields CAWTKGSPGNTIYF.

The genes are TRBV6-5 and TRBJ1-1; the D is unclear. CDR1 and CDR2 from the germline V gene are MNHEY and SVGAGI. This CDR3 spans 13 amino acids. Trimming cost V 5 bases and J 1 base, with 8 bases left between them. In DNA form, the CDR3 reads TGTGCCAGCAGTCACCCACAGAACACTGAAGCTTTCTTT. It specifies CASSHPQNTEAFF.

The sample holds one count of this clone. V is TRBV18 and J is TRBJ1-4; a possible D gene is TRBD1 (6 bases). Trimming stripped 4 bases from V and 7 bases from J, with 16 bases between. Germline loops: CDR1 KGHSH, CDR2 LQKENI. The CDR3 totals 15 residues. CDR3 in amino acids: CASSLRTGLIEKLFF. The CDR3 coding sequence is TGTGCCAGCTCACTCCGAACAGGGTTGATTGAAAAACTGTTTTTT. The variable domain in full, with the rest retrieved from reference TRBV18 and TRBJ1-4, is NAGVMQNPRHLVRRRGQEARLRCSPMKGHSHVYWYRQLPEEGLKFMVYLQKENIIDESGMPKERFSAEFPKEGPSILRIQQVVRGDSAAYFCASSLRTGLIEKLFFGSGTQLSVL.

This chain joins TRBV6-5 and TRBJ2-7; 11 nucleotides line up with TRBD1. This CDR3 is 13 amino acids long. Germline V lookup: CDR1 MNHEY, CDR2 SVGAGI. Germline trimming cut 8 bases from V and 1 base from J; bases unmatched to any gene: 1. The CDR3 here is CASRDRGSYEQYF. The CDR3 DNA is TGTGCCAGCCGGGACAGGGGGTCCTACGAGCAGTACTTC.

This chain joins TRBV27 and TRBJ2-2, with D possibly being TRBD1 (6 bases). Germline V gives CDR1 MNHEY, CDR2 SMNVEV (reference sequence). The CDR3 is 12 residues long. V lost 8 bases, J lost 7 bases, and 11 bases lay in between. CDR3 region: CASGWDNGELFF. In DNA form, the CDR3 reads TGTGCCAGCGGATGGGACAACGGGGAGCTGTTTTTT.

The CDR3 nucleotides read TGTGCCAGCAGCCAATTGGGGACGGTCTATGGCTACACCTTC. Translated, it gives CASSQLGTVYGYTF. This sequence joins TRBV3-1 (or the pseudogene TRBV3-2) and TRBJ1-2; tentatively, D is TRBD1 (5 bases). Germline lookup yields CDR1 LGHDT and CDR2 YNNKEL (reference sequence). V gave up 2 bases and J gave up 4 bases, with 11 bases separating them. CDR3 length: 14 residues.

This rearrangement joins TRBV28 to TRBJ1-1; 9 bases fit TRBD1. Trimming took 2 bases from V and 12 from J; bases not matched to a gene: 16. CDR3 length equals 16 residues. In germline, CDR1 is MDHEN, CDR2 SYDVKM. The CDR3 is CASSLVRGQGSLGSFF. CDR3 DNA sequence: TGTGCCAGCAGTTTAGTTAGGGGACAGGGATCTCTTGGGTCTTTCTTT.

This chain connects TRBV6-6 to TRBJ1-1; D is ambiguous. The CDR3 contains 13 residues. Germline lookup yields CDR1 MNHNY and CDR2 SVGAGI (reference sequence). V lost 3 bases and J 10 bases, leaving 15 bases between the germline ends. CDR3 sequence: CASSYQVGKGAFF. CDR3 coding DNA: TGTGCCAGCAGTTATCAGGTGGGAAAGGGAGCTTTCTTT.

This clone is a singleton in its sample. This rearrangement joins TRBV27 to TRBJ1-1; weak D call: TRBD1 (5 bases). Germline V CDR1 and CDR2: MNHEY, SMNVEV (reference sequence). The CDR3 is 13 amino acids. The ends were cut back, 8 bases at V and 4 bases at J, with 14 bases in the middle. Here the CDR3 DNA reads TGTGCCAGCTCGACCCAGGGCGGCACTGAAGCTTTCTTT. This gives the protein CASSTQGGTEAFF.

V gene TRBV13 combines with J gene TRBJ1-1; D unresolved. Germline V gene sequence: CDR1 PRHDT, CDR2 FYEKMQ (reference sequence). The length of the CDR3 is 13 residues. Trimming removed 6 bases at V and 5 bases at J, with 13 bases between. The CDR3 nucleotides are TGTGCCAGCAGACGGCTAAAGGAGACTGAAGCTTTCTTT. It encodes CASRRLKETEAFF.

CDR3 sequence (DNA): TGTGCCAGCAGCCAGGACAGCTCGAACACTGAAGCTTTCTTT. This encodes CASSQDSSNTEAFF. This chain joins TRBV6-2 or TRBV6-3 and TRBJ1-1, with D perhaps TRBD1 (6 bases). Trimming shortened V by 6 bases and J by 1 base, and 12 bases separated the two germline ends. CDR3 length equals 14 residues. CDR1 and CDR2 (germline): MNHEY, SVGEGT.

CDR3 residues: CASSFAQGGLGQPQHF. The CDR3 DNA sequence: TGTGCCAGCAGCTTTGCTCAGGGGGGCTTGGGTCAGCCCCAGCATTTT. The chain links TRBV7-8 to TRBJ1-5, with 7 bases matching TRBD1. The CDR3 loop spans 16 amino acids. Germline V gene sequence: CDR1 SGHVS, CDR2 FQNEAQ. V dropped 3 bases and J dropped 6; count of bases not matched to a gene: 11.

V is TRBV7-9 and J is TRBJ1-2, with a possible D match to TRBD1 (5 bases). Trimming left V 9 bases short and J 1 base short, with 18 bases between. The CDR3 runs 15 residues. CDR1 is SEHNR, CDR2 FQNEAQ, per germline (reference sequence). CDR3 DNA sequence: TGTGCCAGTCATAGCGGGCCGGGACTTAACTATGGCTACACCTTC. Protein product: CASHSGPGLNYGYTF.

The chain combines TRBV6-1 with TRBJ1-2, with a tentative D call TRBD1 (6 bases). CDR1 and CDR2 (germline): MNHNS, SASEGT. This CDR3 region has 15 residues. V was clipped by 0 bases and J by 4 bases, with 12 bases between them. CDR3 amino acids: CASSEAKGDTYGYTF. As DNA, the CDR3 is TGTGCCAGCAGTGAAGCGAAGGGGGACACCTATGGCTACACCTTC.

V gene TRBV5-1 combines with J gene TRBJ1-2, with 8 positions matching TRBD1. Germline loops: CDR1 SGHRS, CDR2 YFSETQ. V gave up 3 bases and J gave up 4 bases; unmatched junction bases: 8. The CDR3 contains 15 residues. CDR3 protein: CASSSDRGLRYGYTF. The CDR3 DNA sequence: TGCGCCAGCAGCTCCGACAGGGGACTTCGCTATGGCTACACCTTC.

CDR3 region: CASSPTTVGYTF. The CDR3 coding sequence is TGTGCCAGCAGTCCTACGACAGTTGGCTACACCTTC. The chain couples TRBV28 to TRBJ1-2; the D gene is possibly TRBD1 (5 bases). Germline lookup yields CDR1 MDHEN and CDR2 SYDVKM. Trimming left V 5 bases short and J 7 bases short, with 11 bases between. This CDR3 comprises 12 residues.

On this clone: Other DNA sequences in the same sample also yield this CDR3. V and J are TRBV12-3 or TRBV12-4 and TRBJ2-5, with no clear D. V dropped 6 bases and J dropped 2 bases, with 4 bases sitting between them. This CDR3 is 11 amino acids long. The chain's CDR3 is CASSQQETQYF. The CDR3 nucleotides are TGTGCCAGCAGCCAACAAGAGACCCAGTACTTC.

The chain employs TRBV6-6 and TRBJ1-5, with D hard to call. Per germline, CDR1 MNHNY and CDR2 SVGAGI (reference sequence). V lost 8 bases and J lost 5, with 10 bases in between. The CDR3 is 12 amino acids. The DNA of the CDR3 is TGTGCCAGCGGCGGATCCTATCAGCCCCAGCATTTT. Its translation is CASGGSYQPQHF.

This clone appeared once. Mismatch with germline at one junction end may stem from a read error. This chain uses TRBV5-1 with TRBJ2-3; 9 bases fit TRBD1. The CDR3 runs 12 residues. Germline CDR1 SGHRS, CDR2 YFSETQ. CDR3 nucleotides: TGCGCCAGCAGCATGACAGGGGGATCTTTGCATTTT. Its translation: CASSMTGGSLHF.

The CDR3 sequence: CASSYSGQGSNSPLHF. CDR3 nucleotide sequence: TGTGCCAGCAGTTACTCGGGGCAGGGTAGCAATTCACCCCTCCACTTT. The V gene is TRBV6-5, the J gene TRBJ1-6; TRBD1 is a possible D gene (5 bases). CDR3 length: 16 amino acids. The V end was cut by 0 bases, the J end by 7 bases, with 13 bases between. CDR1 is MNHEY and CDR2 is SVGAGI in the germline V gene.

The chain combines TRBV13 with TRBJ1-6; 9 nucleotides align to TRBD1. The V segment lost 7 bases and the J segment 7 bases; nucleotides outside the gene matches: 5. In germline, CDR1 is PRHDT, CDR2 FYEKMQ (reference sequence). The CDR3 has 14 residues. The CDR3 loop reads CASTTQGANSPLHF. Here the CDR3 DNA reads TGTGCCAGCACCACACAGGGGGCGAATTCACCCCTCCACTTT.

This rearrangement joins TRBV5-5 to TRBJ1-1, with a possible D match to TRBD1 (5 bases). Germline V gives CDR1 SGHKS, CDR2 YYEKEE (reference sequence). CDR3 length equals 15 residues. V was shortened by 0 bases and J by 5 bases, with 14 bases between the two germline ends. The CDR3 reads CASSLAGGMGTEAFF. In DNA, the CDR3 is TGTGCCAGCAGCTTGGCTGGGGGGATGGGGACTGAAGCTTTCTTT.

This CDR3 is CASSRQGYGYTF. CDR3 DNA sequence: TGTGCCAGCAGTAGACAGGGCTATGGCTACACCTTC. The rearrangement joins TRBV27 to TRBJ1-2; 7 bases are a match to TRBD1. This CDR3 spans 12 amino acids. Trimming took 5 bases from V and 4 from J; bases not matched to a gene: 1. Germline assignment: CDR1 MNHEY and CDR2 SMNVEV (reference sequence).

This rearrangement joins TRBV18 to TRBJ1-1; no clear D. The CDR3 runs 15 residues. The germline V and J ends were trimmed by 1 base and 2 bases, with 11 bases remaining between them. Germline V gene lookup returns CDR1 KGHSH and CDR2 LQKENI. CDR3 amino acids: CASSPLGLGNTEAFF. CDR3 nucleotides: TGTGCCAGCTCACCACTGGGCTTAGGCAACACTGAAGCTTTCTTT.

This clone occurred a few times. The chain uses TRBV3-1 (or the pseudogene TRBV3-2) and TRBJ1-2; unclear D gene. CDR3 length: 15 amino acids. The V and J ends lost 1 base and 2 bases respectively, with 11 bases between them. Germline CDR1 and CDR2: LGHDT and YNNKEL (reference sequence). CDR3 sequence: CASSQGQASNYGYTF. CDR3 DNA sequence: TGTGCCAGCAGCCAAGGGCAGGCCTCCAACTATGGCTACACCTTC.